What follows are 19 T cell receptor beta chains derived from one specimen sequenced in a study of CD8 T cells in ankylosing spondylitis. Using its own MiXCR run on the 5' RACE reads, TCRdb lists one record per CDR3 protein. Of hundreds of thousands of distinct CDR3 sequences listed, 10% to 15% are singletons. Antigen specificity for these receptors is unknown. Study outcomes and limitations: Ankylosing spondylitis blood appeared to carry a characteristic TCR beta motif of roughly 8 highly homologous variants.

Source material: blood, either unsorted or a sorted T cell fraction (not recorded which). The receptors shown here come from a male donor with ankylosing spondylitis.

This chain joins TRBV7-9 and TRBJ2-2; 12 nucleotides match TRBD2. There are 17 residues in the CDR3. The V and J ends lost 4 bases and 3 bases, in that order; junction bases with no gene match: 6. CDR1 and CDR2 from the germline V gene are SEHNR and FQNEAQ (reference sequence). The CDR3 protein is CASSSGTSGPYTGELFF. For the CDR3, the DNA is TGTGCCAGCAGCTCCGGGACTAGCGGGCCCTACACCGGGGAGCTGTTTTTT.

The V and J genes are TRBV6-1 and TRBJ2-3; the match to TRBD2 covers 13 bases. This CDR3 comprises 15 residues. V lost 6 bases to trimming and J lost 3 bases; unmatched junction nucleotides: 3. Per germline, CDR1 MNHNS and CDR2 SASEGT. The CDR3 DNA reads as TGTGCCAGCAGCCGACTAGCGGGGGGTACAGATACGCAGTATTTT. Encoded protein: CASSRLAGGTDTQYF.

The gene calls are TRBV14 and TRBJ2-7, with 7 bases matching TRBD1. With V trimmed by 3 bases and J by 3 bases, 11 bases remained unmatched. CDR1 and CDR2 from the germline V gene are SGHDN and FVKESK. The length of the CDR3 is 16 residues. The CDR3 loop is CASSQFWGAGGYEQYF. The CDR3 DNA is TGTGCCAGCAGCCAGTTTTGGGGAGCAGGGGGCTACGAGCAGTACTTC.

The CDR3 spells CASSFEGRNGYTF. In DNA, the CDR3 is TGCGCCAGCAGCTTTGAGGGCAGGAATGGCTACACCTTC. This sequence joins TRBV5-1 and TRBJ1-2; D gene ambiguous. The CDR3 sequence is 13 residues long. The germline gives CDR1 SGHRS, CDR2 YFSETQ. The V and J ends lost 2 bases and 6 bases respectively, with 11 bases between them.

The chain uses TRBV6-2 or TRBV6-3 and TRBJ2-5; D perhaps matches TRBD1 (7 bases). Germline CDR1 and CDR2: MNHEY and SVGEGT. The CDR3 contains 14 residues. The ends were cut back, 5 bases at V and 3 bases at J, with 13 bases in the middle. CDR3 region: CASSRGGGEETQYF. In nucleotides, the CDR3 is TGTGCCAGCAGTAGAGGAGGGGGCGAAGAGACCCAGTACTTC.

This chain joins TRBV7-9 and TRBJ1-2; D is ambiguous. CDR3 length: 12 residues. Trimming removed 5 bases at V and 4 bases at J, with 8 bases between. Germline CDR1 is SEHNR and CDR2 is FQNEAQ (reference sequence). This CDR3 is CASSPLLYGYTF. CDR3 nucleotide sequence: TGTGCCAGCAGCCCTCTACTCTATGGCTACACCTTC.

This clonotype showed up just a few times. The chain carries TRBV5-8 and TRBJ1-5; D is unclear. This CDR3 contains 14 residues. CDR1 is SGHTS, CDR2 YDEGEE, per germline. V was shortened by 0 bases and J by 3 bases, with 7 bases between the two germline ends. In DNA form, the CDR3 reads TGTGCCAGCAGCTTGGTGCAGGACAATCAGCCCCAGCATTTT. This sequence encodes CASSLVQDNQPQHF.

This clonotype turned up a few times. The chain couples TRBV28 to TRBJ2-1, with D possibly TRBD1 on 6 matching bases. V lost 10 bases and J lost 10, with 17 bases in between. Germline CDR1 and CDR2: MDHEN and SYDVKM. This CDR3 contains 12 residues. For the CDR3, the DNA is TGTGCCACCACCCCGAACAGGGAAGAGCAGTTCTTC. This codes for CATTPNREEQFF.

This clonotype was seen only a few times. The chain carries TRBV3-1 and TRBJ2-3, with TRBD2 identical over 9 bases. Germline assignment: CDR1 LGHDT and CDR2 YNNKEL (reference sequence). Trimming removed 4 bases from V and 1 base from J; junction bases left unmatched: 3. The CDR3 length is 15 residues. The CDR3 protein is CASSPGTSRTDTQYF. In DNA, the CDR3 is TGTGCCAGCAGCCCAGGGACTAGCCGCACAGATACGCAGTATTTT.

This clonotype turned up a few times. The J gene is TRBJ2-2, the V gene TRBV9; weak D call: TRBD1 (7 bases). Trimming cost V 0 bases and J 4 bases, with 10 bases left between them. Per germline, CDR1 SGDLS and CDR2 YYNGEE. CDR3 length: 15 amino acids. CDR3 sequence reads: CASSVVQGGTGELFF. For the CDR3, the DNA is TGTGCCAGCAGCGTAGTTCAGGGGGGCACCGGGGAGCTGTTTTTT.

The chain links TRBV4-3 to TRBJ2-7; the D call may be TRBD1 or TRBD2 (5 bases each). Germline CDR1 LGHNA, CDR2 YSLEER. The CDR3 runs 14 residues. V was shortened by 4 bases and J by 3 bases, with 13 bases between the two germline ends. CDR3 protein: CASSRGRELYEQYF. The CDR3 DNA sequence: TGCGCCAGCAGCCGGGGCAGGGAGCTCTACGAGCAGTACTTC.

This clonotype has just a few counts. The rearrangement uses TRBV7-9 and TRBJ2-5; possible D gene TRBD2, 5 bases. Germline CDR1 reads SEHNR; CDR2 reads FQNEAQ (reference sequence). The CDR3 runs 15 residues. The germline V and J ends were trimmed by 5 bases and 3 bases, with 16 bases remaining between them. Written as DNA, the CDR3 is TGTGCCAGCAGCCGGCTCGGACTGTTTGAAGAGACCCAGTACTTC. Translating gives CASSRLGLFEETQYF.

This clonotype was seen at least ten times. This chain links TRBV4-1 with TRBJ1-2, with D perhaps matching TRBD1 (5 bases). V gave up 4 bases and J gave up 6 bases, with 15 bases separating them. The CDR3 has 14 residues. Germline V gene lookup returns CDR1 MGHRA and CDR2 YSYEKL. As DNA, the CDR3 is TGCGCCAGCAGCCGAGAGACAGCCTTTGATGGCTACACCTTC. Translation gives CASSRETAFDGYTF.

This clonotype was seen ten or more times. The V and J genes are TRBV2 and TRBJ1-5; maybe TRBD1 (6 bases). Germline V gene sequence: CDR1 SNHLY, CDR2 FYNNEI. Trimming left V 5 bases short and J 7 bases short, with 12 bases between. This CDR3 has 13 residues. CDR3 residues: CASSSDRRQPQHF. CDR3 in DNA: TGTGCCAGCAGTTCTGACAGGCGCCAGCCCCAGCATTTT.

This clonotype was seen only once. The CDR3 region has the DNA TGTGCCAGCAGCTTAGCCGTAGGGGGACCCTACGAGCAGTACTTC. This translates into CASSLAVGGPYEQYF. The chain combines TRBV7-2 with TRBJ2-7, with D possibly TRBD1 on 6 matching bases. The V end was cut by 0 bases, the J end by 2 bases, with 11 bases between. Germline lookup yields CDR1 SGHTA and CDR2 FQGNSA. CDR3 length equals 15 residues.

This clonotype was found many times. The CDR3 protein is CSARSLESVAKETQYF. The CDR3 DNA reads TGCAGTGCTAGGTCCCTAGAATCGGTCGCCAAAGAGACCCAGTACTTC. The V gene is TRBV20-1, the J gene TRBJ2-5; no definite D call. Trimming pared 3 bases from V and 3 bases from J, leaving 20 bases between. The germline V gene encodes CDR1 DFQATT and CDR2 SNEGSKA (reference sequence). The CDR3 consists of 16 residues.

The chain links TRBV6-2 or TRBV6-3 to TRBJ2-7; tentative D call: TRBD1 (6 bases). Germline V gene sequence: CDR1 MNHEY, CDR2 SVGEGT. The CDR3 is made up of 12 amino acids. The V end lost 11 bases, the J end lost 3 bases, and 14 bases lay between the germline ends. CDR3 nucleotide sequence: TGTGCCGGTGGGGACACAAACTACGAGCAGTACTTC. As protein: CAGGDTNYEQYF.

This clonotype showed up just once. V and J are TRBV20-1 and TRBJ1-2; a weak D match, TRBD1 (5 bases). This CDR3 comprises 11 residues. V gave up 5 bases and J gave up 6 bases, with 10 bases separating them. The germline gives CDR1 DFQATT, CDR2 SNEGSKA (reference sequence). The CDR3 DNA sequence: TGCAGTGCTCGATCGACAGATGGCTACACCTTC. Amino acid sequence: CSARSTDGYTF.

The table lists this clonotype with many counts. This chain links TRBV20-1 with TRBJ1-2, with TRBD1 as a possible D gene (6 bases). Trimming shortened V by 3 bases and J by 7 bases, and 12 bases separated the two germline ends. CDR3 size: 12 residues. Germline V gene sequence: CDR1 DFQATT, CDR2 SNEGSKA (reference sequence). For the CDR3, the DNA is TGCAGTGCTAGTGGGGGCCGTCGTGGCTACACCTTC. This codes for CSASGGRRGYTF.